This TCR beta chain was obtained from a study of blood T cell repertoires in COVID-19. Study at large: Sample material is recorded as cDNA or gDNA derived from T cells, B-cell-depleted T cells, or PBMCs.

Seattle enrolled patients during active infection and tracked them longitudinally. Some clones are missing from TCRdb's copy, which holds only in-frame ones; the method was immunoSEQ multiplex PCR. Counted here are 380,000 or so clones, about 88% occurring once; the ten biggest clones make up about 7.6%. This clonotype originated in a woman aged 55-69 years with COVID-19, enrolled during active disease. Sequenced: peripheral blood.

The CDR3 nucleotides read TGTGCCAGCAGGGGCGAGTTCACTGAAGCTTTCTTT. Protein sequence: CASRGEFTEAFF. V and J are TRBV6-5 and TRBJ1-1; no clear D gene. The CDR3 runs to 12 residues. The V gene lost 6 bases and the J gene lost 4 bases, with 9 bases spanning the gap. Germline V gene data show CDR1 as MNHEY and CDR2 as SVGAGI.